These 27 T cell receptor beta chains were sequenced from one sample in a study of a mutant IDH1 vaccine in newly diagnosed glioma. Time point defined: week 47, end of study. A 20-mer mutant IDH1 peptide at 300 ug was injected subcutaneously with topical imiquimod. Measured with immunoSEQ multiplex PCR; TCRdb has only the in-frame clones, and not every one. The sample gives around 60,000 clones, under 85% of which show up once; under 4.5% is in the top ten. These receptors have no known antigen. The source material was PBMCs, sampled from a glioma patient whose treatment included an IDH1 peptide vaccine. These receptors all stem from a man aged 30-40 years with glioma.

The chain uses TRBV19 and TRBJ1-1; 9 bases match TRBD1. The CDR3 loop spans 17 amino acids. Germline assignment: CDR1 LNHDA and CDR2 SQIVND (reference sequence). With V trimmed by 9 bases and J by 1 base, 15 bases remained unmatched. The DNA for the CDR3 is TGTGCCAGCGCCCGGGACAGGGAGTTGGTGGGGAACACTGAAGCTTTCTTT. It specifies CASARDRELVGNTEAFF.

The sample holds a few counts of this clone. The chain recombines TRBV9 with TRBJ2-3; no firm D call. The CDR3 spans 15 residues. Germline V lookup: CDR1 SGDLS, CDR2 YYNGEE. V was trimmed by 3 bases and J by 4 bases, leaving 15 bases between them. CDR3 coding DNA: TGTGCCAGCAGCGCCGGGCCCCACGGGTCAGATACGCAGTATTTT. It yields the protein CASSAGPHGSDTQYF.

V and J are TRBV10-2 and TRBJ2-7; TRBD1 matches 10 bases. Germline CDR1 reads WSHSY; CDR2 reads SAAADI. Germline trimming cut 2 bases from V and 4 bases from J; bases unmatched to any gene: 8. There are 16 residues in the CDR3. The DNA of the CDR3 is TGCGCCAGCAGTGAGGGCCCCGGGACAGGGGAATACGAGCAGTACTTC. Protein: CASSEGPGTGEYEQYF.

Only one count was recorded for this clone. V usage is TRBV5-5 and J usage is TRBJ2-1, with D perhaps TRBD1 (6 bases). CDR3 length equals 15 residues. V lost 4 bases and J lost 4, with 15 bases in between. Looked up from germline, CDR1 is SGHKS and CDR2 is YYEKEE (reference sequence). In nucleotides, the CDR3 is TGTGCCAGCAGCCCAAGTCGGGACACATACAATGAGCAGTTCTTC. It specifies CASSPSRDTYNEQFF. The entire variable domain, with the rest obtained from reference TRBV5-5 and TRBJ2-1, is as follows: DAGVTQSPTHLIKTRGQQVTLRCSPISGHKSVSWYQQVLGQGPQFIFQYYEKEERGRGNFPDRFSARQFPNYSSELNVNALLLGDSALYLCASSPSRDTYNEQFFGPGTRLTVL.

The chain links TRBV15 to TRBJ2-4; no clear D gene. Germline-derived CDR1 and CDR2 are LNHNV and YYDKDF (reference sequence). Between the trimmed V and J ends, which lost 5 bases and 0 bases, there was a span of 11 bases. CDR3 length equals 15 residues. The CDR3 spells CATSSRQEAKNIQYF. CDR3 in DNA: TGTGCCACCAGCTCCCGACAAGAAGCCAAAAACATTCAGTACTTC.

The rearrangement joins TRBV5-5 to TRBJ2-5; 10 bases map to TRBD1. The tail of the sequence fits TRBJ2-7 better, so the J call may be wrong. CDR3 length: 13 amino acids. CDR1 is SGHKS and CDR2 is YYEKEE in the germline V gene (reference sequence). The chain's CDR3 is CASTGQGSYEQYF. The CDR3 DNA reads TGTGCCAGCACGGGACAGGGGTCCTACGAGCAGTACTTC.

The chain is built from TRBV5-6 and TRBJ2-5; no firm D call. Germline CDR1 SGHDT, CDR2 YYEEEE. The length of the CDR3 is 13 residues. The ends were cut back, 0 bases at V and 5 bases at J, with 8 bases in the middle. The CDR3 spells CASSLARRETQYF. CDR3 in DNA: TGTGCCAGCAGCTTGGCCCGCCGGGAGACCCAGTACTTC.

V usage is TRBV2 and J usage is TRBJ1-2; D is undetermined. This CDR3 is 13 amino acids long. V dropped 6 bases and J dropped 3 bases, with 11 bases sitting between them. Germline assignment: CDR1 SNHLY and CDR2 FYNNEI. CDR3 residues: CASRAEVDYGYTF. Here the CDR3 DNA reads TGTGCCAGCAGGGCGGAGGTGGACTATGGCTACACCTTC. Combining the CDR3 with reference TRBV2 and TRBJ1-2 gives the whole variable domain EPEVTQTPSHQVTQMGQEVILRCVPISNHLYFYWYRQILGQKVEFLVSFYNNEISEKSEIFDDQFSVERPDGSNFTLKIRSTKLEDSAMYFCASRAEVDYGYTFGSGTRLTVV.

The rearrangement uses TRBV7-8 and TRBJ1-5; D gene unclear. This CDR3 has 14 residues. Germline CDR1 reads SGHVS; CDR2 reads FQNEAQ. Deletions cut 5 bases from V and 0 bases from J, with 8 bases between. The CDR3 protein is CASSGDYSNQPQHF. The CDR3 DNA follows: TGTGCCAGCAGCGGCGACTATAGCAATCAGCCCCAGCATTTT.

V is TRBV7-9 and J is TRBJ1-3, with D unclear. The CDR3 totals 16 residues. The V gene's germline CDR1 is SEHNR and CDR2 FQNEAQ (reference sequence). V dropped 5 bases and J dropped 0 bases, with 14 bases sitting between them. CDR3 in DNA: TGTGCCAGCAGCCCCGTCCAAAAGAACTCTGGAAACACCATATATTTT. Its translation is CASSPVQKNSGNTIYF. Based on the CDR3 plus reference TRBV7-9 and TRBJ1-3, the full variable domain is DTGVSQNPRHKITKRGQNVTFRCDPISEHNRLYWYRQTLGQGPEFLTYFQNEAQLEKSRLLSDRFSAERPKGSFSTLEIQRTEQGDSAMYLCASSPVQKNSGNTIYFGEGSWLTVV.

This clone has only a few counts. The chain couples TRBV6-6 to TRBJ1-5; D is unresolved. CDR1 and CDR2 from the germline V gene are MNHNY and SVGAGI (reference sequence). V was pared by 5 bases and J by 1 base, with 3 bases between. This CDR3 has 12 amino acids. In DNA form, the CDR3 reads TGTGCCAGCAGTGTCAGCAATCAGCCCCAGCATTTT. Translated, it gives CASSVSNQPQHF.

This rearrangement joins TRBV7-9 to TRBJ2-2; 7 bases fit TRBD1. Germline CDR1 is SEHNR and CDR2 is FQNEAQ (reference sequence). CDR3 size: 18 residues. Unmatched junction bases numbered 10, after V lost 2 bases and J lost 1 base. The CDR3 is CASSLHPTGALNTGELFF. The CDR3 coding sequence is TGTGCCAGCAGCTTACACCCAACAGGGGCTCTGAACACCGGGGAGCTGTTTTTT.

The chain is built from TRBV5-1 and TRBJ2-3; 8 positions agree with TRBD1. The CDR3 has 16 residues. The germline gives CDR1 SGHRS, CDR2 YFSETQ. J gave up 6 bases and V 4 bases, and 13 bases lay outside the gene matches. CDR3 residues: CASSHMDRAVRDTQYF. In nucleotides, the CDR3 is TGCGCCAGCAGCCATATGGACAGGGCCGTGAGGGATACGCAGTATTTT.

This clone was counted between two and nine times. This sequence joins TRBV13 and TRBJ2-7, with 9 positions matching TRBD1. V dropped 5 bases and J dropped 3; count of bases not matched to a gene: 8. From germline, CDR1 is PRHDT and CDR2 FYEKMQ (reference sequence). The CDR3 totals 15 residues. CDR3 region: CASSHAGTGRYEQYF. The DNA of the CDR3 is TGTGCCAGCAGCCACGCTGGGACAGGGCGCTACGAGCAGTACTTC.

The chain links TRBV28 to TRBJ1-1; the D is unclear. CDR3 length equals 18 residues. The V end lost 3 bases, the J end lost 3 bases, and 23 bases lay between the germline ends. Germline V CDR1 and CDR2: MDHEN, SYDVKM. CDR3 nucleotide sequence: TGTGCCAGCAGTTTCTTGATAAGACGGGCCACTAGGGACACTGAAGCTTTCTTT. Encoded protein: CASSFLIRRATRDTEAFF.

This clone has only one observation. The chain uses TRBV5-5 and TRBJ1-2; possible D gene TRBD1, 6 bases. There are 15 residues in the CDR3. Germline V gives CDR1 SGHKS, CDR2 YYEKEE (reference sequence). V lost 0 bases, J lost 8 bases, and 17 bases lay in between. The CDR3 reads CASSLDGRGVIGYTF. The CDR3 bases are TGTGCCAGCAGCTTGGATGGCAGGGGAGTGATCGGCTACACCTTC. Full variable domain (outside the CDR3, taken from reference TRBV5-5 and TRBJ1-2): DAGVTQSPTHLIKTRGQQVTLRCSPISGHKSVSWYQQVLGQGPQFIFQYYEKEERGRGNFPDRFSARQFPNYSSELNVNALLLGDSALYLCASSLDGRGVIGYTFGSGTRLTVV.

This chain links TRBV7-6 with TRBJ2-5; 14 bases agree with TRBD2. TRBJ2-7 explains the end of the DNA better; the J call may be wrong. This CDR3 has 18 amino acids. Germline CDR1 is SGHVS and CDR2 is FNYEAQ. The CDR3: CASSLEGTSGGPPYEQYF. CDR3 bases: TGTGCCAGCAGCTTAGAGGGGACTAGCGGGGGCCCGCCCTACGAGCAGTACTTC.

The chain carries TRBV10-3 and TRBJ2-7; D unclear. CDR1 is ENHRY and CDR2 is SYGVKD in the germline V gene. The CDR3 is made up of 14 amino acids. The ends were cut back, 3 bases at V and 1 base at J, with 10 bases in the middle. The CDR3 region has the DNA TGTGCCATCAGTGACACTCATGGGTCCTACGAGCAGTACTTC. Residues: CAISDTHGSYEQYF.

The V gene is TRBV7-9, the J gene TRBJ2-3; 13 bases agree with TRBD2. The CDR3 has 16 amino acids. With V trimmed by 4 bases and J by 2 bases, 3 bases remained unmatched. Germline CDR1 is SEHNR and CDR2 is FQNEAQ (reference sequence). CDR3 loop: CASSSGLAGTTDTQYF. In nucleotides, the CDR3 is TGTGCCAGCAGCTCGGGACTAGCGGGGACCACAGATACGCAGTATTTT.

The gene calls are TRBV19 and TRBJ2-1; TRBD1 matches at 10 bases. Germline loops: CDR1 LNHDA, CDR2 SQIVND (reference sequence). The CDR3 runs to 17 residues. V lost 3 bases, J lost 6 bases, and 11 bases stayed unmatched. This chain's CDR3 is CASSIRSGTGDGNEQFF. CDR3 bases: TGTGCCAGTAGTATTCGCTCCGGGACAGGGGATGGCAATGAGCAGTTCTTC.

Within the sample, this clone is medium-sized. CDR3 protein: CATSRDSGGSYEQYF. The DNA for the CDR3 is TGTGCCACCAGCAGAGATAGCGGGGGCTCCTACGAGCAGTACTTC. The V and J genes are TRBV15 and TRBJ2-7; 9 bases are a match to TRBD2. Trimming cost V 0 bases and J 0 bases; bases outside gene matches: 0. The CDR3 totals 15 residues. Germline CDR1 is LNHNV and CDR2 is YYDKDF (reference sequence).

The chain joins TRBV6-1 to TRBJ2-2, with 9 nucleotides matching TRBD1. The CDR3 contains 18 residues. Germline V gene sequence: CDR1 MNHNS, CDR2 SASEGT. J was trimmed by 4 bases and V by 2 bases; bases with no gene match: 11. The CDR3 sequence is CASSERGPTGGRTGELFF. In nucleotides, the CDR3 is TGTGCCAGCAGTGAACGGGGGCCTACAGGGGGCCGCACCGGGGAGCTGTTTTTT.

The J gene is TRBJ2-1, the V gene TRBV29-1, with D perhaps TRBD1 (6 bases). V lost 4 bases, J lost 7 bases, and 17 bases lay in between. The CDR3 contains 14 residues. CDR1 and CDR2 from the germline V gene are SQVTM and ANQGSEA. The CDR3 region has the DNA TGCAGCGTTGCAGCCTACTACAGGGAGAATGAGCAGTTCTTC. It yields the protein CSVAAYYRENEQFF.

This clone appeared a few times. J is TRBJ1-1 and V is TRBV6-1, with D unclear. CDR1 is MNHNS and CDR2 is SASEGT in the germline V gene. With 9 bases removed from V and 0 bases from J, the gap between germline ends came to 14 bases. This CDR3 is built from 14 residues. DNA for the CDR3: TGTGCCAGTCCCCCGGACGGGGTGAACACTGAAGCTTTCTTT. This codes for CASPPDGVNTEAFF.

The chain links TRBV15 to TRBJ2-1, with 8 positions matching TRBD1. Germline CDR1 and CDR2: LNHNV and YYDKDF (reference sequence). The V and J ends lost 2 bases and 7 bases, in that order; junction bases with no gene match: 7. There are 15 residues in the CDR3. The CDR3 sequence is CATSRPGQGKNEQFF. For the CDR3, the DNA is TGTGCCACCAGCAGACCCGGACAGGGCAAAAATGAGCAGTTCTTC.

The chain has TRBV9 and TRBJ2-1; 10 positions agree with TRBD2. The V gene's germline CDR1 is SGDLS and CDR2 YYNGEE. The CDR3 loop spans 16 amino acids. J gave up 5 bases and V 0 bases, and 5 bases lay outside the gene matches. The CDR3 coding sequence is TGTGCCAGCAGCGTAGTGGGGCTAGCGGGGGACAATGAGCAGTTCTTC. Translating it yields CASSVVGLAGDNEQFF.

In this sample, this clone turned up a few times. V and J are TRBV6-4 and TRBJ1-1; D is unresolved. The germline CDR1 and CDR2 sequences are MRHNA and SNTAGT. V lost 4 bases, J lost 0 bases, and 12 bases lay in between. The length of the CDR3 is 15 residues. Written as DNA, the CDR3 is TGTGCCAGCAGTGGCCCCCCTGGTCTGAACACTGAAGCTTTCTTT. Its translation: CASSGPPGLNTEAFF.